What follows are 23 T cell receptor beta chains derived from one specimen sequenced in a study of identical twins. Via MiXCR, TCRdb re-called the 5' RACE reads, giving one row per CDR3 protein. The data show 450,000 to 650,000 distinct CDR3 sequences, with 13% to 15% seen just once and 0.44% held by the top ten. These data were also reused for a study on yellow fever vaccine responses in identical twins.

The sequencing sample was made of CD4+ T cells sorted from blood. The receptors originated from a woman aged 18-29 years in good health.

This clonotype appeared a few times. The chain carries TRBV7-9 and TRBJ2-1; no firm D call. Germline-derived CDR1 and CDR2 are SEHNR and FQNEAQ (reference sequence). Trimming shortened V by 2 bases and J by 1 base, and 6 bases separated the two germline ends. The CDR3 covers 14 residues. CDR3 in amino acids: CASSLSQSYNEQFF. DNA of the CDR3: TGTGCCAGCAGCTTATCACAATCCTACAATGAGCAGTTCTTC.

This clonotype was recorded only once. The V call is TRBV20-1, the J call TRBJ2-7; 9 nucleotides line up with TRBD2. Germline lookup yields CDR1 DFQATT and CDR2 SNEGSKA (reference sequence). The CDR3 covers 12 residues. Trimming took 5 bases from V and 4 from J; bases not matched to a gene: 3. The CDR3 here is CSARSGGYEQYV. For the CDR3, the DNA is TGCAGTGCTCGTAGCGGGGGTTACGAGCAGTACGTC.

This sequence joins TRBV2 and TRBJ1-5; D remains ambiguous. There are 13 residues in the CDR3. Germline assignment: CDR1 SNHLY and CDR2 FYNNEI. Trimming shortened V by 1 base and J by 4 bases, and 5 bases separated the two germline ends. The CDR3 is CASSEGRNQPQHF. The CDR3 region has the DNA TGTGCCAGCAGTGAAGGCAGGAATCAGCCCCAGCATTTT.

This clonotype was found many times. V gene TRBV5-1 combines with J gene TRBJ2-2; unclear D gene. The CDR3 sequence is 12 residues long. V was pared by 4 bases and J by 3 bases, with 4 bases between. Looked up from germline, CDR1 is SGHRS and CDR2 is YFSETQ. CDR3 nucleotide sequence: TGCGCCAGCAGCCGGGACACCGGGGAGCTGTTTTTT. Encoded protein: CASSRDTGELFF.

This clonotype was recorded at least ten times. The chain carries TRBV12-3 or TRBV12-4 and TRBJ1-5; tentative D call: TRBD1 (5 bases). Between the trimmed V and J ends, which lost 3 bases and 3 bases, there was a span of 12 bases. This CDR3 has 15 amino acids. The CDR3 spells CASSFGAAHNQPQHF. The CDR3 coding sequence is TGTGCCAGCAGTTTTGGGGCAGCTCACAATCAGCCCCAGCATTTT.

There are many counts of this clonotype. This rearrangement joins TRBV12-3 or TRBV12-4 to TRBJ1-1; D is possibly TRBD1 (5 bases). Trimming took off 5 bases at V and 4 bases at J, with 8 bases between the two ends. This CDR3 contains 12 residues. As DNA, the CDR3 is TGTGCCAGCAGTGGGGGTCGCACTGAAGCTTTCTTT. It yields the protein CASSGGRTEAFF.

Here the CDR3 reads CASSQVDSGYTDTQYF. The CDR3 DNA sequence: TGTGCCAGCAGCCAAGTCGATAGCGGATACACAGATACGCAGTATTTT. The chain has TRBV4-2 and TRBJ2-3; TRBD2 is a possible D gene (6 bases). Germline V CDR1 and CDR2: LGHNA, YNFKEQ. V lost 1 base, J lost 2 bases, and 13 bases lay in between. The CDR3 sequence is 16 residues long.

This clonotype was detected only a few times. The chain carries TRBV12-3 or TRBV12-4 and TRBJ2-2; 8 positions agree with TRBD1. This CDR3 has 15 residues. V was clipped by 6 bases and J by 2 bases; unmatched bases: 5. The CDR3 reads CASSVGTGNTGELFF. CDR3 coding DNA: TGTGCCAGCAGCGTTGGGACAGGAAACACCGGGGAGCTGTTTTTT.

This clonotype was found a few times. The rearrangement uses TRBV7-8 and TRBJ2-7, with D uncertain. CDR3 length: 15 residues. Trimming removed 0 bases from V and 3 bases from J, with 12 bases in between. Germline V gives CDR1 SGHVS, CDR2 FQNEAQ. The CDR3 DNA is TGTGCCAGCAGCTTAGCTGGTCCGACCCGCTACGAGCAGTACGTC. As protein: CASSLAGPTRYEQYV.

This clonotype occurred a few times. The CDR3: CATLSGGSYEQYF. Written as DNA, the CDR3 is TGCGCCACCCTGAGCGGGGGGTCCTACGAGCAGTACTTC. The J gene is TRBJ2-7, the V gene TRBV10-2; 9 nucleotides line up with TRBD2. CDR1 WSHSY and CDR2 SAAADI come from the germline V gene. Unmatched junction bases numbered 5, after V lost 10 bases and J lost 1 base. The CDR3 is 13 residues long.

This clonotype was seen a few times. The chain joins TRBV14 to TRBJ2-4; TRBD1 matches 8 bases. Losses at the gene ends were 1 base for V and 4 bases for J; bases not matched to a gene: 15. Looked up from germline, CDR1 is SGHDN and CDR2 is FVKESK. The CDR3 contains 19 residues. CDR3 coding DNA: TGTGCCAGCAGCCAAGTTTCGTTAATCGGGGACAGGATGAAAAACATTCAGTACTTC. Translating gives CASSQVSLIGDRMKNIQYF. Complete variable domain (other parts from reference TRBV14 and TRBJ2-4): EAGVTQFPSHSVIEKGQTVTLRCDPISGHDNLYWYRRVMGKEIKFLLHFVKESKQDESGMPNNRFLAERTGGTYSTLKVQPAELEDSGVYFCASSQVSLIGDRMKNIQYFGAGTRLSVL.

This clonotype has only a few counts. This chain joins TRBV7-9 and TRBJ2-1; 13 positions agree with TRBD2. This CDR3 region has 17 residues. Germline trimming cut 6 bases from V and 4 bases from J; bases unmatched to any gene: 9. The V gene's germline CDR1 is SEHNR and CDR2 FQNEAQ (reference sequence). CDR3 residues: CASRAAPGLAGYNEQFF. Here the CDR3 DNA reads TGTGCCAGCAGGGCCGCTCCGGGACTAGCGGGATACAATGAGCAGTTCTTC.

This clonotype came up a few times. The chain is built from TRBV10-3 and TRBJ2-7; D is perhaps TRBD1 (6 bases). The CDR3 runs to 13 residues. CDR1 and CDR2 (germline): ENHRY, SYGVKD. The V end lost 3 bases, the J end lost 4 bases, and 10 bases lay between the germline ends. This CDR3 reads CAISEQGPYEQYF. As DNA, the CDR3 is TGTGCCATCAGTGAACAGGGACCGTACGAGCAGTACTTC.

The rearrangement uses TRBV7-9 and TRBJ2-1; 14 positions match TRBD2. CDR3 length: 14 amino acids. V lost 5 bases and J lost 15; bases outside the gene matches: 9. Looked up from germline, CDR1 is SEHNR and CDR2 is FQNEAQ (reference sequence). The CDR3 nucleotides read TGTGCCAGCAGCCGTGGGACTAGCGGGGGTATCGGGTTCTTC. Its protein product is CASSRGTSGGIGFF.

This chain joins TRBV6-1 and TRBJ1-6; TRBD1 matches at 10 bases. V gave up 3 bases and J gave up 7 bases; unmatched junction bases: 3. The CDR3 length is 15 residues. Per germline, CDR1 MNHNS and CDR2 SASEGT. The CDR3 DNA reads TGTGCCAGCAGTGATCAGGACAGGGGGAATTCACCCCTCCACTTT. It codes for CASSDQDRGNSPLHF.

In its sample, this clonotype was seen a few times. The rearrangement links TRBV20-1 to TRBJ1-1; D is undetermined. V was trimmed by 5 bases and J by 4 bases, leaving 20 bases between them. Germline V CDR1 and CDR2: DFQATT, SNEGSKA (reference sequence). The CDR3 has 15 residues. The CDR3 DNA reads as TGCAGTGCTCCGTTCGTCTTGGGTTCGGGCACTGAAGCTTTCTTT. Translating it yields CSAPFVLGSGTEAFF.

This clonotype was counted a single time. The chain links TRBV3-1 to TRBJ2-7; D may be TRBD1 (6 bases). The CDR3 is 16 amino acids. V gave up 0 bases and J gave up 1 base, with 13 bases separating them. The germline CDR1 and CDR2 sequences are LGHDT and YNNKEL (reference sequence). CDR3 sequence (DNA): TGTGCCAGCAGCCAAGAGGGTCGACAGGTGTCCTACGAGCAGTACGTC. Translation gives CASSQEGRQVSYEQYV.

The CDR3 sequence: CASSERQHVQGGNSPLHF. The CDR3, as DNA: TGTGCCAGCAGCGAAAGACAACACGTACAGGGTGGTAATTCACCCCTCCACTTT. This rearrangement joins TRBV11-1 to TRBJ1-6, with D possibly TRBD1 on 6 matching bases. Germline V gene data show CDR1 as SGHAT and CDR2 as FQDESV (reference sequence). The ends were cut back, 5 bases at V and 6 bases at J, with 23 bases in the middle. CDR3 length: 18 residues.

This clonotype was seen a handful of times. The chain employs TRBV29-1 and TRBJ2-7, with D perhaps given as TRBD1 or TRBD2 (5 bases each). This CDR3 has 12 residues. Germline assignment: CDR1 SQVTM and CDR2 ANQGSEA. Trimming pared 6 bases from V and 5 bases from J, leaving 14 bases between. CDR3 protein: CSVVVGVNEQYF. CDR3 coding DNA: TGCAGCGTGGTGGTGGGGGTAAACGAGCAGTACTTC.

This clonotype was recorded a few times. The chain has TRBV5-1 and TRBJ1-6; D gene unclear. The CDR3 extends over 13 amino acids. The ends were cut back, 5 bases at V and 10 bases at J, with 13 bases in the middle. CDR1 and CDR2 (germline): SGHRS, YFSETQ. The CDR3 DNA sequence: TGCGCCAGCAGGGAGGGCACCATCTCACCCCTCCACTTT. It encodes CASREGTISPLHF.

This clonotype was observed a few times. The rearrangement joins TRBV2 to TRBJ1-4, with 8 positions matching TRBD1. Trimming removed 7 bases from V and 1 base from J; junction bases left unmatched: 2. Germline V lookup: CDR1 SNHLY, CDR2 FYNNEI. The CDR3 runs 14 residues. CDR3 residues: CASKTGETNEKLFF. CDR3 nucleotide sequence: TGTGCCAGCAAGACAGGGGAAACTAATGAAAAACTGTTTTTT. The whole variable domain, remainder taken from reference TRBV2 and TRBJ1-4, is EPEVTQTPSHQVTQMGQEVILRCVPISNHLYFYWYRQILGQKVEFLVSFYNNEISEKSEIFDDQFSVERPDGSNFTLKIRSTKLEDSAMYFCASKTGETNEKLFFGSGTQLSVL.

This clonotype turned up a few times. The rearrangement joins TRBV3-1 to TRBJ2-2, with 8 bases fitting TRBD2. Germline-derived CDR1 and CDR2 are LGHDT and YNNKEL (reference sequence). The length of the CDR3 is 18 residues. The V and J ends lost 1 base and 2 bases, in that order; junction bases with no gene match: 9. The CDR3 DNA reads TGTGCCAGCAGCCAAGCGGTTTCAAGCGGGGGTAACACCGGGGAGCTGTTTTTT. Protein sequence: CASSQAVSSGGNTGELFF.

This clonotype was detected a few times. This chain joins TRBV9 and TRBJ2-1, with TRBD2 matching over 14 bases. Unmatched junction bases numbered 5, after V lost 0 bases and J lost 9 bases. CDR1 and CDR2 from the germline V gene are SGDLS and YYNGEE. The CDR3 is 16 amino acids. Here the CDR3 reads CASSVGLAGGPGEQFF. CDR3 bases: TGTGCCAGCAGCGTAGGACTAGCGGGAGGGCCCGGTGAGCAGTTCTTC.